Only a few counts were recorded for the clone carrying this TCR beta chain. No antigen is known for it. The data are from a study of T cells in Graves' hyperthyroidism and ophthalmopathy. Study-wide findings and caveats: The model forecast ophthalmopathy, anticipating it by a median around 6.5 months before onset.

TCR beta CDR3 sequences were amplified from RNA transcripts. A set of HTBI primers served as the primers for a first-round RT-PCR of the TCR CDR3. TCRdb reprocessed the multiplex PCR reads via MiXCR and lists one record per CDR3 protein. The sample lists 560,000 or so distinct CDR3 sequences, about 45% occurring once. Germline assignment: CDR1 SGHVS and CDR2 FQNEAQ. Germline trimming cut 1 base from V and 3 bases from J; bases unmatched to any gene: 8. CDR3 size: 17 residues. Hyperthyroidism patients were newly diagnosed, had disease duration under 2 months, and were aged 18 to 65 years. The sequence came from a woman aged 18-35 years with Graves' hyperthyroidism. The V gene is TRBV7-8, the J gene TRBJ1-5, with TRBD1 identical over 8 bases. Specimen: peripheral blood or thyroid tissue (not recorded which). This CDR3 is CASSLEVGTGHNQPQHF. Written as DNA, the CDR3 is TGTGCCAGCAGCTTAGAGGTCGGGACAGGCCACAATCAGCCCCAGCATTTT. The full variable domain, rest sourced from reference TRBV7-8 and TRBJ1-5, is GAGVSQSPRYKVAKRGQDVALRCDPISGHVSLFWYQQALGQGPEFLTYFQNEAQLDKSGLPSDRFFAERPEGSVSTLKIQRTQQEDSAVYLCASSLEVGTGHNQPQHFGDGTRLSIL.